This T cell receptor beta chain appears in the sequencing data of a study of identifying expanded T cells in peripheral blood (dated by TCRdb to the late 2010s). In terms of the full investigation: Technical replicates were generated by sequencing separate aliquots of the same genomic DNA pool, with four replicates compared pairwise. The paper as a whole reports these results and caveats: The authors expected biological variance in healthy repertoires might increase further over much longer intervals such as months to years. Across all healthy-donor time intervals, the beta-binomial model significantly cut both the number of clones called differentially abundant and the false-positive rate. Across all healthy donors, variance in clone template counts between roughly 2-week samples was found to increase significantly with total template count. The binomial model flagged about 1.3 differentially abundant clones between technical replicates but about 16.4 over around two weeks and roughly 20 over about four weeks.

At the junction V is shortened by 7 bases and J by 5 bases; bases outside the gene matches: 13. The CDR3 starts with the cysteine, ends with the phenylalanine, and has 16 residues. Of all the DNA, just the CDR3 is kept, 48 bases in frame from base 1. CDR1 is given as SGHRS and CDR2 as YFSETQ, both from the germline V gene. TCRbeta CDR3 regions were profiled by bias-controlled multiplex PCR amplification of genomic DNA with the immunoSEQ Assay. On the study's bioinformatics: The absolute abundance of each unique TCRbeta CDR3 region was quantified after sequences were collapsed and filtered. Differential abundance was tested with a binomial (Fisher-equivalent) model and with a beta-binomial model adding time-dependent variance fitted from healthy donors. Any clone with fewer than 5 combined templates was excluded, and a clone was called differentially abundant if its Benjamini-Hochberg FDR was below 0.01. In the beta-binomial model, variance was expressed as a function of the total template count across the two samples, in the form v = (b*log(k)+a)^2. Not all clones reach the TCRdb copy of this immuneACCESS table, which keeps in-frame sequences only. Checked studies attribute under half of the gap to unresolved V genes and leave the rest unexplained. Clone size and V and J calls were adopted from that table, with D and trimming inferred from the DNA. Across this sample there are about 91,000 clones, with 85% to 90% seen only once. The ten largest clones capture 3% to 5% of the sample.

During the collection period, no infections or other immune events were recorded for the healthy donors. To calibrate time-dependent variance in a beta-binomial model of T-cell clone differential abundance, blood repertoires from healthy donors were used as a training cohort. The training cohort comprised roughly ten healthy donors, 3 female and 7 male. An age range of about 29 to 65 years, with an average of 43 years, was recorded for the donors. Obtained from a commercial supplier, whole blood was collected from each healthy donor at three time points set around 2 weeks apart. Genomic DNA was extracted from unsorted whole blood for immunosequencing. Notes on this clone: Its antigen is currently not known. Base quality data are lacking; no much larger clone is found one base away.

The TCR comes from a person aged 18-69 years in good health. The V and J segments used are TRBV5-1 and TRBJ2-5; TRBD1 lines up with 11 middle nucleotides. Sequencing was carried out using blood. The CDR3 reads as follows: CASSGQGEISYETQYF. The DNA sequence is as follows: TGCGCCAGCTCGGGACAGGGGGAGATAAGTTACGAGACCCAGTACTTC.